Following are 18 T cell receptor beta chains from one sample sequenced in a study of blood T cell repertoires in COVID-19 (TCRdb year 2020). Libraries came from the immunoSEQ multiplex PCR assay. Here the immuneACCESS table is served through TCRdb, limited to in-frame sequences with V and J called. Missing clones are a known gap in these copies; in checked studies unresolved V genes cover under half, and the rest lacks a known reason. The sample table records some 150,000 clones; roughly 87% of these occur just once. The ten largest clones take up under 5% of the sample. The sequencing input was peripheral blood. The receptors originated from a woman aged 60-70 years who had recovered from COVID-19.

The chain recombines TRBV6-1 with TRBJ1-5, with TRBD1 matching over 8 bases. CDR1 and CDR2 (germline): MNHNS, SASEGT. The CDR3 loop spans 15 amino acids. J was trimmed by 10 bases and V by 3 bases; bases with no gene match: 11. CDR3 sequence (DNA): TGTGCCAGCAGTGATCAGGGGGCCAGCGTTTATCCCCAGCATTTT. This encodes CASSDQGASVYPQHF.

This chain uses TRBV7-9 with TRBJ2-7; TRBD1 matches 7 bases. V lost 2 bases to trimming and J lost 3 bases; unmatched junction nucleotides: 1. This CDR3 spans 13 amino acids. Germline CDR1 and CDR2: SEHNR and FQNEAQ (reference sequence). The CDR3: CASSLWTGYEQYF. In DNA, the CDR3 is TGTGCCAGCAGCTTATGGACAGGCTACGAGCAGTACTTC.

A note on this clone: This sample also contains other DNA sequences that code for the same CDR3. V is TRBV4-1 and J is TRBJ2-2; the match to TRBD1 covers 9 bases. The CDR3 contains 15 residues. Germline V gene data show CDR1 as MGHRA and CDR2 as YSYEKL. V dropped 1 base and J dropped 5; count of bases not matched to a gene: 2. The CDR3: CASSQAGTGTGELFF. The CDR3 DNA reads as TGCGCCAGCAGCCAAGCCGGGACAGGGACCGGGGAGCTGTTTTTT.

The V call is TRBV27, the J call TRBJ1-1; 9 nucleotides agree with TRBD1. Germline trimming cut 6 bases from V and 2 bases from J; bases unmatched to any gene: 4. The CDR3 has 14 residues. Per germline, CDR1 MNHEY and CDR2 SMNVEV (reference sequence). The DNA for the CDR3 is TGTGCCAGCAGACCGGGACAGGGAAACACTGAAGCTTTCTTT. It codes for CASRPGQGNTEAFF.

The rearrangement joins TRBV4-1 to TRBJ1-2, with D perhaps matching TRBD1 (6 bases). CDR3 length: 15 residues. Germline assignment: CDR1 MGHRA and CDR2 YSYEKL. V lost 0 bases, J lost 3 bases, and 11 bases lay in between. The CDR3 reads CASSQEGGQYYGYTF. The CDR3 DNA reads TGCGCCAGCAGCCAAGAAGGCGGACAGTACTATGGCTACACCTTC.

The chain is built from TRBV18 and TRBJ2-5, with 12 bases aligning to TRBD2. The CDR3 totals 17 residues. V lost 3 bases and J lost 4; bases outside the gene matches: 9. CDR1 KGHSH and CDR2 LQKENI come from the germline V gene. CDR3 loop: CASSPFASGGASETQYF. Here the CDR3 DNA reads TGTGCCAGCTCACCGTTCGCTAGCGGGGGGGCATCAGAGACCCAGTACTTC.

The chain couples TRBV10-2 to TRBJ2-5; D is undetermined. CDR1 and CDR2 (germline): WSHSY, SAAADI. This CDR3 has 12 residues. The V end lost 6 bases, the J end lost 4 bases, and 9 bases lay between the germline ends. Written as DNA, the CDR3 is TGCGCCAGCAGCCCGGTCGGAGAGACCCAGTACTTC. Translated, it gives CASSPVGETQYF.

This chain connects TRBV5-6 to TRBJ1-3; D remains unclear. The CDR3 runs to 13 residues. Trimming shortened V by 2 bases and J by 1 base, and 4 bases separated the two germline ends. The germline V gene has CDR1 SGHDT and CDR2 YYEEEE. The CDR3 is CASSLESGNTIYF. The DNA of the CDR3 is TGTGCCAGCAGCTTAGAGTCTGGAAACACCATATATTTT.

V is TRBV7-8 and J is TRBJ1-1, with 8 bases lining up with TRBD1. J lost 2 bases, V lost 6 bases, and 14 bases had no gene match. Germline CDR1 reads SGHVS; CDR2 reads FQNEAQ. This CDR3 spans 17 amino acids. The CDR3 loop reads CASRPPRTGPPNTEAFF. The CDR3 nucleotides are TGTGCCAGCAGACCCCCCCGGACAGGGCCGCCCAACACTGAAGCTTTCTTT.

This clone appeared a few times. The J gene is TRBJ2-7, the V gene TRBV6-1; perhaps TRBD2 as D (7 bases). The V end was cut by 2 bases, the J end by 2 bases, with 13 bases between. Germline V CDR1 and CDR2: MNHNS, SASEGT. The CDR3 sequence is 15 residues long. The CDR3 region is CASSEKRGGAYEQYF. In DNA form, the CDR3 reads TGTGCCAGCAGTGAAAAGAGGGGGGGCGCCTACGAGCAGTACTTC.

This clone showed up just once. In DNA form, the CDR3 reads TGTGCCAGCAGGATAAACAGGGGAGGCTACACCTTC. Its translation is CASRINRGGYTF. The J gene is TRBJ1-2, the V gene TRBV28, with 7 bases matching TRBD1. V trimming: 6 bases; J trimming: 8 bases; junction bases outside the gene matches: 6. CDR3 length: 12 residues. Germline-derived CDR1 and CDR2 are MDHEN and SYDVKM.

This chain connects TRBV15 to TRBJ2-1, with D possibly being TRBD2 (6 bases). The CDR3 loop spans 13 amino acids. V was clipped by 5 bases and J by 7 bases, with 12 bases between them. Germline V CDR1 and CDR2: LNHNV, YYDKDF (reference sequence). DNA of the CDR3: TGTGCCACCAGCCGAAGGCGGGATAATGAGCAGTTCTTC. Translated: CATSRRRDNEQFF.

The gene calls are TRBV2 and TRBJ2-1, with 9 bases that match TRBD2. Per the germline V gene, CDR1 is SNHLY and CDR2 is FYNNEI. The ends lost 7 bases at V and 0 bases at J; junction bases unmatched: 13. The CDR3 totals 18 residues. CDR3 loop: CASKERGVLRSSYNEQFF. In DNA form, the CDR3 reads TGTGCCAGCAAGGAGCGGGGGGTCCTTAGGAGCTCCTACAATGAGCAGTTCTTC.

V usage is TRBV5-1 and J usage is TRBJ1-3; no clear D gene. Germline values: CDR1 SGHRS, CDR2 YFSETQ. Trimming stripped 4 bases from V and 0 bases from J, with 14 bases between. The CDR3 runs 16 residues. The CDR3 region is CASSPEALFSGNTIYF. The CDR3 nucleotides read TGCGCCAGCAGCCCCGAAGCACTATTCTCTGGAAACACCATATATTTT.

V usage is TRBV19 and J usage is TRBJ2-7, with TRBD1 matching 7 bases. Germline V gene data show CDR1 as LNHDA and CDR2 as SQIVND (reference sequence). CDR3 length: 14 residues. The V and J ends lost 4 bases and 3 bases, in that order; junction bases with no gene match: 6. DNA of the CDR3: TGTGCCAGTAGTAGGACAGGTATAGACTACGAGCAGTACTTC. This codes for CASSRTGIDYEQYF.

This chain uses TRBV5-4 with TRBJ2-7; 9 bases map to TRBD1. Germline V gene data show CDR1 as SGHNT and CDR2 as YYREEE (reference sequence). The CDR3 is made up of 12 amino acids. After removal of 4 bases from V and 7 bases from J, the junction contained 3 bases not matched to a gene. The CDR3, as DNA: TGTGCCAGCAGCACCGACAGGGGGGAGCAGTACTTC. This translates into CASSTDRGEQYF.

The rearrangement links TRBV2 to TRBJ2-7; TRBD2 matches at 13 bases. The CDR3 extends over 14 amino acids. Trimming cost V 6 bases and J 5 bases; bases outside gene matches: 4. Germline V lookup: CDR1 SNHLY, CDR2 FYNNEI. The CDR3 reads CASSWTSGGNEQYF. CDR3 coding DNA: TGTGCCAGCAGCTGGACTAGCGGGGGCAACGAGCAGTACTTC.

The chain joins TRBV9 to TRBJ1-1, with 8 bases aligning to TRBD1. The CDR3 runs to 18 residues. CDR1 SGDLS and CDR2 YYNGEE come from the germline V gene. V trimming: 1 base; J trimming: 1 base; junction bases outside the gene matches: 12. Written as DNA, the CDR3 is TGTGCCAGCAGCGTAAACCTCACACCACAGGGGGAGAACACTGAAGCTTTCTTT. Its protein is CASSVNLTPQGENTEAFF.